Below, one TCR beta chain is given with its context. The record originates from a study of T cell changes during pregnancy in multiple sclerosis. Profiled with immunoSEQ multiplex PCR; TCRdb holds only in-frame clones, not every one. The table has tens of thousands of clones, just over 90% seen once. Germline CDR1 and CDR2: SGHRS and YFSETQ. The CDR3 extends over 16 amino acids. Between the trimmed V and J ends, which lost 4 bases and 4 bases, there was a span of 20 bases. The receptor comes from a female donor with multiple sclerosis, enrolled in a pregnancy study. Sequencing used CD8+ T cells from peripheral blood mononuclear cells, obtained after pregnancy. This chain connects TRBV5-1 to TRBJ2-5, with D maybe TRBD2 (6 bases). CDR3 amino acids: CASSPGGDLLRETQYF. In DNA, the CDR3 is TGCGCCAGCAGCCCCGGCGGGGACCTACTTAGAGAGACCCAGTACTTC.